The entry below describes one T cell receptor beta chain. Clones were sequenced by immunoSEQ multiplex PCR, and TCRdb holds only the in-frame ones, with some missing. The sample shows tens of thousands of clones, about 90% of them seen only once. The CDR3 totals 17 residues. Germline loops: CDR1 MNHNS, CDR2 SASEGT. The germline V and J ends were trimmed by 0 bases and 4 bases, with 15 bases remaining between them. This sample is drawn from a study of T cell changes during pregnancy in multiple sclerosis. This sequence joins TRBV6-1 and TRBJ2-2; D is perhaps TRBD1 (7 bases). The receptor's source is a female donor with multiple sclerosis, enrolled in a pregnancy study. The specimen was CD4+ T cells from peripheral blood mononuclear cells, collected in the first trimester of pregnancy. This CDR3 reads CASSEASAGGPTGELFF. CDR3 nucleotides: TGTGCCAGCAGTGAAGCTTCCGCAGGGGGGCCCACCGGGGAGCTGTTTTTT.